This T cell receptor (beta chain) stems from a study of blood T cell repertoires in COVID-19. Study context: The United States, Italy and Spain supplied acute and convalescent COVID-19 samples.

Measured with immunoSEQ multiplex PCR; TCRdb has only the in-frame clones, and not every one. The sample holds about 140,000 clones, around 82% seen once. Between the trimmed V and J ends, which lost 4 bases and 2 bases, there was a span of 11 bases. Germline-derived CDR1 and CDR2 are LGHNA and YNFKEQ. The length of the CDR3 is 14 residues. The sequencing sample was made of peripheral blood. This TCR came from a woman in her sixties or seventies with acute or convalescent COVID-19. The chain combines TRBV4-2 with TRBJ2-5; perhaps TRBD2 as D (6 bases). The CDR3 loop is CASSPVAGQETQYF. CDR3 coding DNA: TGTGCCAGCAGCCCCGTCGCGGGACAAGAGACCCAGTACTTC.